This entry concerns a single TCR beta chain. The CDR3 spans 17 residues. V was clipped by 11 bases and J by 4 bases; unmatched bases: 18. Per the germline V gene, CDR1 is MRHNA and CDR2 is SNTAGT. The data were taken from a study of blood T cell repertoires in COVID-19. In the source study's methods: By means of reference gene primer amplification, nucleated cell counts were estimated. This table comes from immunoSEQ multiplex PCR, and its TCRdb copy is limited to in-frame clones, with some not included. The V and J calls and the clone size are those of that table, but D and trimming were determined from the DNA. The table shows about 36,000 clones, with 70% to 80% occurring only once.

This receptor was taken from a man in his 60s with active COVID-19. Material: peripheral blood. The chain links TRBV6-4 to TRBJ2-5, with 11 bases aligning to TRBD1. The CDR3 sequence: CAGTGTGGVSTGETQYF. In DNA, the CDR3 is TGTGCCGGAACCGGGACAGGGGGTGTATCGACGGGAGAGACCCAGTACTTC.